The clone carrying this T cell receptor (beta chain) was recorded a few times. What it binds is not known. The data were obtained in a study of T cell responses to AZD1222 COVID-19 vaccine. Profiled with immunoSEQ multiplex PCR; TCRdb holds only in-frame clones, not every one. The repertoire consists of around 94,000 clones, with around 86% occurring once and the leading ten covering less than 6%. Overall study results and limits: The number of AZD1222 recipients seropositive at baseline was only five or six. Nearly half of unique spike-specific TCRs reportedly avoided B.1.351 and B.1.1.7 mutated regions. Spike-spanning, vaccine-associated CD4 TCRs were dominant at 160-218 and 743-854.

The CDR3 totals 13 residues. The germline gives CDR1 MDHEN, CDR2 SYDVKM. V lost 5 bases, J lost 5 bases, and 12 bases lay in between. The TCR was taken from an adult in good health. The J gene is TRBJ1-1, the V gene TRBV28; D gene ambiguous. This specimen consisted of peripheral blood, obtained on day 0 of AZD1222 vaccination. The CDR3 DNA sequence: TGTGCCAGCAGTAATACCGAGAGGACTGAAGCTTTCTTT. Its protein product is CASSNTERTEAFF. Together with reference TRBV28 and TRBJ1-1, the CDR3 gives the full variable domain: DVKVTQSSRYLVKRTGEKVFLECVQDMDHENMFWYRQDPGLGLRLIYFSYDVKMKEKGDIPEGYSVSREKKERFSLILESASTNQTSMYLCASSNTERTEAFFGQGTRLTVV.